This entry is about one TCR beta chain. Its target is unknown. This sample stems from a study of identical twins. Notes on the study in general: Cord blood beta clonotypes that were abundant carried fewer insertions, and memory repertoires showed no such trend.

From the 5' RACE reads, TCRdb called clonotypes with MiXCR, one entry per CDR3 protein. The table has about 690,000 distinct CDR3 sequences, approximately 21% seen once. Trimming took 4 bases from V and 9 from J, leaving 12 bases between them. This CDR3 region has 12 residues. Germline V CDR1 and CDR2: SGHTA, FQGTGA. This same sample was also taken into another study, of T cells expressing NK-cell markers. As that report states: Seven donors tested HCMV-seropositive and one tested seronegative among the eight sequenced. Dominant NKG2C+ clonotypes in roughly six donors made up roughly 1.0-7.0% of CD8+ T cells.

The TCR was taken from a woman between 18 and 29 years old in good health. Sample: PBMCs. The V gene is TRBV7-3, the J gene TRBJ2-5; TRBD1 is a possible D gene (6 bases). CDR3 protein: CASSSSGEAQYF. DNA of the CDR3: TGTGCCAGCAGCTCCTCAGGGGAAGCCCAGTACTTC. Using reference TRBV7-3 and TRBJ2-5 for the parts outside the CDR3, the full variable domain is GAGVSQTPSNKVTEKGKYVELRCDPISGHTALYWYRQSLGQGPEFLIYFQGTGAADDSGLPNDRFFAVRPEGSVSTLKIQRTERGDSAVYLCASSSSGEAQYFGPGTRLLVL.